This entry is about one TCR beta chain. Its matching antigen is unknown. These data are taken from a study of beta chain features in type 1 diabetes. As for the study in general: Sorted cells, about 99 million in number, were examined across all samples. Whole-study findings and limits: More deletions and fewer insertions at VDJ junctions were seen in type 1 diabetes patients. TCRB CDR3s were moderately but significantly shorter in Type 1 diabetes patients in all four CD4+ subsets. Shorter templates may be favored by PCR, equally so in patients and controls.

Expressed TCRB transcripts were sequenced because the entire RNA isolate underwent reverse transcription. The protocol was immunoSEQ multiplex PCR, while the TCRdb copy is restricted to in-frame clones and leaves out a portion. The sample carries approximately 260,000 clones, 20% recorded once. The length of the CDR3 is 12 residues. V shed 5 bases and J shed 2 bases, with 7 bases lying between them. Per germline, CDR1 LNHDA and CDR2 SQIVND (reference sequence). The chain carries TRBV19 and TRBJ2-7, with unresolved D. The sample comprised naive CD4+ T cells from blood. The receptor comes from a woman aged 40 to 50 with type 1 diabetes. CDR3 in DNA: TGTGCCAGTAGTTCGCCGGCCTACGAGCAGTACTTC. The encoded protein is CASSSPAYEQYF.